Sequencing of this TCR beta chain was carried out in a study of blood T cell repertoires in COVID-19. Study-wide context: Whether acute or convalescent, the COVID-19 samples came from the United States, Italy and Spain. From T cells, B-cell-depleted T cells, or PBMCs came the material, which was cDNA or gDNA.

This CDR3 region has 14 residues. Between the trimmed V and J ends, which lost 6 bases and 4 bases, there was a span of 15 bases. In germline, CDR1 is SNHLY, CDR2 FYNNEI. Generated by immunoSEQ multiplex PCR, the TCRdb table keeps only in-frame clones and is missing some. Of 150,000 to 200,000 clones listed, 80% to 90% are singletons. The origin of this receptor is a woman aged 18-29 years who had recovered from COVID-19. V is TRBV2 and J is TRBJ1-2; D remains unclear. Material for sequencing was PBMCs or T cells enriched from blood (not recorded which). This CDR3 is CASSPMGVGYGYTF. The CDR3 region has the DNA TGTGCCAGCAGCCCTATGGGAGTGGGCTATGGCTACACCTTC.